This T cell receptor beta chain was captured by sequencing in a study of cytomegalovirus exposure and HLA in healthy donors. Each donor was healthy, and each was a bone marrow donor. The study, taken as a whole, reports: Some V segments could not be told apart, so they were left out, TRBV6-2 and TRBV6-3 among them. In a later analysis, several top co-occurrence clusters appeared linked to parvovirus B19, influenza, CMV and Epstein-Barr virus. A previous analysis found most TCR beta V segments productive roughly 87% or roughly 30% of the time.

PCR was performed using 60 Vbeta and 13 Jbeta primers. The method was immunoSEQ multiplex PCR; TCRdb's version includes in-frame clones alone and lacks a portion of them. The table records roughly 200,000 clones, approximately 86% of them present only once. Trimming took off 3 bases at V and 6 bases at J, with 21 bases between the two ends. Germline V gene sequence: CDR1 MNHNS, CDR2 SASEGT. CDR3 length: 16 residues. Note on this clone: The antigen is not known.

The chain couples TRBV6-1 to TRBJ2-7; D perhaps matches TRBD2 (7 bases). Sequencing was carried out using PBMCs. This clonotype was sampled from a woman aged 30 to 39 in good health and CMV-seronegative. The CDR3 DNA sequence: TGTGCCAGCAGTGAGCTACCCGGGGGGCTCTCTGGCGAGCAGTACTTC. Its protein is CASSELPGGLSGEQYF.